The clone carrying this TCR beta chain was seen only once. The same CDR3 is also encoded by other DNA sequences in this sample. The entry originates in a study of T cell responses to AZD1222 COVID-19 vaccine. The CDR3 extends over 9 amino acids. CDR1 is DFQATT, CDR2 SNEGSKA, per germline (reference sequence). Trimming took off 5 bases at V and 8 bases at J, with 6 bases between the two ends. TCRdb's table, derived via immunoSEQ multiplex PCR, lists solely in-frame clones and lacks some. The sample consists of around 100,000 clones, more than 70% of them appearing once. The specimen was peripheral blood, collected on day 0 of AZD1222 vaccination. The chain has TRBV20-1 and TRBJ1-2; D is uncertain. The receptor was derived from an adult in good health. CDR3 DNA: TGCAGTGCTCTCCCGGGCTACACCTTC. It is translated as CSALPGYTF.